The T cell receptor (beta chain) under discussion was sequenced for a study of regulatory T cells in long-lasting Graves disease. There are many counts of this clonotype. According to the study, TCR beta libraries were built with iRepertoire HTBI primers and CDR3-region Arm-PCR. TCRdb recomputed calls from the multiplex PCR reads with MiXCR, one row per CDR3 protein. The data hold 390,000 or so distinct CDR3 sequences, with approximately 23% observed a single time. Indicated time point: persistent/refractory GD, antithyroid drugs over 5 years with positive TRAb. Extracted RNA from PBMCs served as the source of the TCR library. Material: peripheral blood mononuclear cells (PBMCs), obtained when the disease was refractory, from a patient treated with antithyroid drugs. The TCR sequence derives from a woman in her thirties or forties with Graves disease.

The CDR3 loop reads CASSLVRQGHGYTF. CDR3 in DNA: TGTGCCAGCAGCTTAGTTAGGCAGGGCCATGGCTACACCTTC. V is TRBV7-8 and J is TRBJ1-2, with a possible D match to TRBD1 (5 bases). The CDR3 covers 14 residues. V was shortened by 1 base and J by 6 bases, with 12 bases between the two germline ends. Germline V gene data show CDR1 as SGHVS and CDR2 as FQNEAQ.